These 27 T cell receptor beta chains came from one sample sequenced in a study of blood T cell repertoires in COVID-19. The method was immunoSEQ multiplex PCR; TCRdb's version includes in-frame clones alone and lacks a portion of them. The table has fewer than 300,000 clones, 70% to 90% seen once. What was sequenced was peripheral blood. The receptors were gathered from a woman in her forties or fifties with acute or convalescent COVID-19.

The chain joins TRBV6-5 to TRBJ2-7; TRBD2 agrees at 9 bases. The J segment lost 4 bases and the V segment lost 0 bases, leaving 4 bases of the junction unmatched. CDR1 and CDR2 from the germline V gene are MNHEY and SVGAGI. The CDR3 loop spans 15 amino acids. This CDR3 reads CASSYSWSGRYEQYF. Written as DNA, the CDR3 is TGTGCCAGCAGTTACTCGTGGAGCGGGAGGTACGAGCAGTACTTC.

V and J are TRBV29-1 and TRBJ1-5; 7 bases line up with TRBD1. Germline V gene lookup returns CDR1 SQVTM and CDR2 ANQGSEA. CDR3 size: 14 residues. V shed 6 bases and J 4 bases; nucleotides not matched to a gene: 9. The DNA of the CDR3 is TGCAGCGTCGCCCCCGGGACAGCGAATCAGCCCCAGCATTTT. Its protein is CSVAPGTANQPQHF.

The chain couples TRBV9 to TRBJ2-7; 7 bases are a match to TRBD1. Trimming removed 5 bases from V and 0 bases from J; junction bases left unmatched: 8. Germline CDR1 SGDLS, CDR2 YYNGEE. The CDR3 is 15 amino acids. Here the CDR3 reads CASSNSGQNSYEQYF. CDR3 coding DNA: TGTGCCAGCAGTAACTCGGGACAGAACTCCTACGAGCAGTACTTC.

This chain uses TRBV18 with TRBJ2-7, with 11 bases lining up with TRBD2. The ends lost 5 bases at V and 4 bases at J; junction bases unmatched: 4. Germline lookup yields CDR1 KGHSH and CDR2 LQKENI. CDR3 size: 14 residues. The CDR3 protein is CASSLLAGDYEQYF. The CDR3 nucleotides read TGTGCCAGCTCATTACTAGCGGGAGATTACGAGCAGTACTTC.

This clone was observed a single time. The CDR3 DNA follows: TGTGCCACCAGTGATACAGCGGGAGGAAGGGATACGCAGTATTTT. It encodes CATSDTAGGRDTQYF. This chain connects TRBV24-1 to TRBJ2-3, with 9 bases matching TRBD2. Trimming at V came to 3 bases and at J to 6 bases, leaving 6 bases not matched to a gene. The CDR3 sequence is 15 residues long. In germline, CDR1 is KGHDR, CDR2 SFDVKD.

The rearrangement links TRBV27 to TRBJ2-7, with TRBD1 matching 8 bases. The CDR3 totals 15 residues. The V gene end was trimmed by 5 bases and the J gene end by 2 bases; junction bases not matched to a gene: 8. CDR1 and CDR2 from the germline V gene are MNHEY and SMNVEV (reference sequence). The DNA for the CDR3 is TGTGCCAGCAGTGCCAGGGGGCTCGGTGCCTACGAGCAGTACTTC. It yields the protein CASSARGLGAYEQYF.

CDR3 nucleotides: TGTGCCAGCAGTTTTGTATCCTACAATGAGCAGTTCTTC. It specifies CASSFVSYNEQFF. The rearrangement links TRBV27 to TRBJ2-1; no clear D. V gave up 3 bases and J gave up 1 base, with 4 bases separating them. CDR3 length: 13 residues. Germline lookup yields CDR1 MNHEY and CDR2 SMNVEV (reference sequence).

The DNA of the CDR3 is TGTGCCAGCAGTTTATGGGGGCTAGCGGGCGACGAGCAGTACTTC. This translates into CASSLWGLAGDEQYF. The chain couples TRBV28 to TRBJ2-7, with 8 bases lining up with TRBD2. Germline V gene lookup returns CDR1 MDHEN and CDR2 SYDVKM. The CDR3 length is 15 residues. The J segment lost 5 bases and the V segment lost 0 bases, leaving 6 bases of the junction unmatched. Supplemented by reference TRBV28 and TRBJ2-7, the full variable domain reads DVKVTQSSRYLVKRTGEKVFLECVQDMDHENMFWYRQDPGLGLRLIYFSYDVKMKEKGDIPEGYSVSREKKERFSLILESASTNQTSMYLCASSLWGLAGDEQYFGPGTRLTVT.

The chain couples TRBV6-2 or TRBV6-3 to TRBJ1-5, with a weak D call TRBD1 (5 bases). V dropped 5 bases and J dropped 0 bases, with 17 bases sitting between them. The CDR3 is 17 amino acids. CDR1 and CDR2 from the germline V gene are MNHEY and SVGEGT. The CDR3 sequence: CASSTPRGTYSNQPQHF. The DNA for the CDR3 is TGTGCCAGCAGTACCCCCAGAGGGACTTATAGCAATCAGCCCCAGCATTTT.

A single count supports this clone. The genes are TRBV15 and TRBJ2-1; 9 bases match TRBD1. The V gene's germline CDR1 is LNHNV and CDR2 YYDKDF (reference sequence). V was clipped by 2 bases and J by 2 bases; unmatched bases: 4. The CDR3 is 16 amino acids. DNA for the CDR3: TGTGCCACCAGCAGATGGGGACAGGGCACCTACAATGAGCAGTTCTTC. Translating gives CATSRWGQGTYNEQFF.

The chain combines TRBV6-2 or TRBV6-3 with TRBJ1-5; TRBD1 matches 8 bases. Trimming removed 6 bases from V and 4 bases from J; junction bases left unmatched: 5. Germline assignment: CDR1 MNHEY and CDR2 SVGEGT. CDR3 length: 14 residues. CDR3 sequence (DNA): TGTGCCAGCAGCCCGGACAGGGAGAATCAGCCCCAGCATTTT. Protein product: CASSPDRENQPQHF.

The chain has TRBV4-3 and TRBJ2-5; D gene ambiguous. The CDR3 loop spans 15 amino acids. Germline-derived CDR1 and CDR2 are LGHNA and YSLEER. V lost 0 bases to trimming and J lost 7 bases, with 15 bases between them. Here the CDR3 reads CASSQDSAAIWTQYF. Here the CDR3 DNA reads TGCGCCAGCAGCCAAGATTCTGCTGCGATTTGGACCCAGTACTTC.

The chain uses TRBV6-5 and TRBJ2-7; 11 bases line up with TRBD1. The germline gives CDR1 MNHEY, CDR2 SVGAGI. The CDR3 covers 14 residues. The V segment lost 6 bases and the J segment 4 bases; nucleotides outside the gene matches: 5. In DNA, the CDR3 is TGTGCCAGCAGGTCGGACAGGGGGCAATACGAGCAGTACTTC. Its translation: CASRSDRGQYEQYF.

This clone was counted between two and nine times. The V gene is TRBV3-1 (or the pseudogene TRBV3-2), the J gene TRBJ2-7; possible D gene TRBD1, 5 bases. There are 21 residues in the CDR3. The ends were cut back, 1 base at V and 1 base at J, with 29 bases in the middle. In germline, CDR1 is LGHDT, CDR2 YNNKEL (reference sequence). For the CDR3, the DNA is TGTGCCAGCAGCCAAGTTTATTCCCGTGCAGGGTTGGAGAAGAGTTCCTACGAGCAGTACTTC. Its translation is CASSQVYSRAGLEKSSYEQYF.

V usage is TRBV28 and J usage is TRBJ1-2, with 8 bases identical to TRBD1. Losses at the gene ends were 4 bases for V and 1 base for J; bases not matched to a gene: 5. Germline lookup yields CDR1 MDHEN and CDR2 SYDVKM. The CDR3 runs 15 residues. The CDR3 loop is CASSSRDRSNYGYTF. The CDR3 region has the DNA TGTGCCAGCAGTTCCCGGGACAGGAGTAACTATGGCTACACCTTC.

The chain carries TRBV28 and TRBJ2-6; D is unresolved. This CDR3 contains 14 residues. CDR1 is MDHEN and CDR2 is SYDVKM in the germline V gene. Deletions cut 3 bases from V and 4 bases from J, with 7 bases between. CDR3 DNA: TGTGCCAGCAGTTTCCTACAGGGGGCCAACGTCCTGACTTTC. This sequence encodes CASSFLQGANVLTF.

V usage is TRBV5-4 and J usage is TRBJ2-7; 9 bases fit TRBD1. The CDR3 covers 15 residues. Per the germline V gene, CDR1 is SGHNT and CDR2 is YYREEE (reference sequence). The trim removed 4 bases at V and 0 bases at J, leaving 5 bases unmatched. CDR3 region: CASSGGDRVSYEQYF. The CDR3, as DNA: TGTGCCAGCAGCGGCGGGGACAGGGTCTCCTACGAGCAGTACTTC.

CDR3: CASSSDRLNTEAFF. In DNA, the CDR3 is TGTGCCAGCAGTTCCGACAGACTGAACACTGAAGCTTTCTTT. The rearrangement joins TRBV27 to TRBJ1-1; tentative D call: TRBD1 (5 bases). CDR1 is MNHEY, CDR2 SMNVEV, per germline (reference sequence). This CDR3 contains 14 residues. With 4 bases removed from V and 0 bases from J, the gap between germline ends came to 9 bases.

V usage is TRBV25-1 and J usage is TRBJ2-1, with a possible D match to TRBD2 (5 bases). V was cut by 3 bases and J by 3 bases, with 9 bases left in between. This CDR3 contains 14 residues. Germline V gene lookup returns CDR1 MGHDK and CDR2 SYGVNS. The CDR3 here is CASSDTAGYNEQFF. DNA of the CDR3: TGTGCCAGCAGTGATACCGCGGGCTACAATGAGCAGTTCTTC.

The chain joins TRBV12-3 or TRBV12-4 to TRBJ2-1; 8 nucleotides align to TRBD2. CDR3 length: 13 amino acids. The ends lost 3 bases at V and 15 bases at J; junction bases unmatched: 10. CDR3 loop: CASSFSVSGIWFF. DNA of the CDR3: TGTGCCAGCAGTTTTTCTGTTAGCGGGATTTGGTTCTTC.

The chain carries TRBV10-3 and TRBJ2-3; 11 bases map to TRBD2. Looked up from germline, CDR1 is ENHRY and CDR2 is SYGVKD. V was pared by 4 bases and J by 3 bases, with 9 bases of the junction left unmatched. The CDR3 length is 17 residues. CDR3 loop: CAISGDSGRVGTDTQYF. CDR3 DNA sequence: TGTGCCATCAGTGGGGATAGCGGGAGGGTGGGTACAGATACGCAGTATTTT.

This chain joins TRBV14 and TRBJ1-2; 8 positions agree with TRBD1. The CDR3 has 15 amino acids. V dropped 4 bases and J dropped 8; count of bases not matched to a gene: 12. CDR1 is SGHDN, CDR2 FVKESK, per germline. This CDR3 reads CASSRLTGEVWGYTF. CDR3 sequence (DNA): TGTGCCAGCAGCCGATTGACAGGGGAAGTATGGGGCTACACCTTC.

V gene TRBV27 combines with J gene TRBJ1-2, with unresolved D. Trimming cost V 5 bases and J 4 bases, with 11 bases left between them. CDR3 size: 13 residues. Germline V gives CDR1 MNHEY, CDR2 SMNVEV (reference sequence). CDR3 bases: TGTGCCAGCAGTAAAGATACTTCCTATGGCTACACCTTC. It yields the protein CASSKDTSYGYTF.

The V gene is TRBV27, the J gene TRBJ2-7; TRBD2 aligns across 14 bases. V dropped 5 bases and J dropped 7; count of bases not matched to a gene: 7. This CDR3 comprises 15 residues. Per germline, CDR1 MNHEY and CDR2 SMNVEV (reference sequence). The CDR3 nucleotides read TGTGCCAGCAGTATTGGGACTAGCGGGAGCGAAGAGCAGTACTTC. Translating it yields CASSIGTSGSEEQYF.

The gene calls are TRBV5-1 and TRBJ1-1; TRBD1 agrees at 9 bases. V dropped 4 bases and J dropped 1; count of bases not matched to a gene: 2. Per the germline V gene, CDR1 is SGHRS and CDR2 is YFSETQ. The CDR3 consists of 14 residues. The CDR3 loop reads CASSQQGANTEAFF. CDR3 DNA: TGCGCCAGCAGCCAACAGGGGGCGAACACTGAAGCTTTCTTT.

This chain joins TRBV4-3 and TRBJ2-1, with TRBD2 matching over 9 bases. Germline CDR1 is LGHNA and CDR2 is YSLEER. J gave up 5 bases and V 1 base, and 21 bases lay outside the gene matches. The CDR3 spans 21 residues. The CDR3 DNA is TGCGCCAGCAGCCAAGGTTCATTTCGACAGGTGCAGCGGGAGGATAACAATGAGCAGTTCTTC. It encodes CASSQGSFRQVQREDNNEQFF.

This chain connects TRBV6-5 to TRBJ1-1; no clear D. V was pared by 0 bases and J by 1 base, with 12 bases between. Germline CDR1 MNHEY, CDR2 SVGAGI. The CDR3 extends over 16 amino acids. The CDR3 nucleotides read TGTGCCAGCAGTTACTCGAGGGCCAGCAAGAACACTGAAGCTTTCTTT. Translated: CASSYSRASKNTEAFF.